These 28 T cell receptor beta chains were sequenced from one sample in a study of pediatric ulcerative colitis. Produced via immunoSEQ multiplex PCR; TCRdb's table is partial and in-frame only. Of 15,000 to 20,000 clones listed, 80% are singletons. During colonoscopy, one to two rectal pinch biopsies were collected. What was sequenced was gut tissue. These TCRs come from a boy aged 10-17 years who was a control in a study of pediatric ulcerative colitis.

This chain uses TRBV27 with TRBJ2-1; 9 bases fit TRBD1. The CDR3 runs to 16 residues. CDR1 and CDR2 (germline): MNHEY, SMNVEV (reference sequence). The trim removed 1 base at V and 4 bases at J, leaving 5 bases unmatched. CDR3 region: CASSLFGDRAYNEQFF. CDR3 bases: TGTGCCAGCAGTTTATTTGGGGACAGGGCGTACAATGAGCAGTTCTTC.

V gene TRBV2 combines with J gene TRBJ2-2; D unclear. The length of the CDR3 is 13 residues. Germline V CDR1 and CDR2: SNHLY, FYNNEI. Trimming took 4 bases from V and 7 from J, leaving 10 bases between them. The CDR3 DNA follows: TGTGCCAGCAGTGTGGCACCGATCGGGGAGCTGTTTTTT. This translates into CASSVAPIGELFF.

This clone has a handful of counts. The CDR3 sequence is CASSLQQGGTGELFF. The CDR3 bases are TGCGCCAGCAGCTTACAACAGGGTGGCACCGGGGAGCTGTTTTTT. This sequence joins TRBV5-1 and TRBJ2-2; possibly TRBD1 for D (6 bases). The CDR3 is made up of 15 amino acids. V was clipped by 2 bases and J by 4 bases, with 12 bases between them. Germline CDR1 SGHRS, CDR2 YFSETQ.

V gene TRBV6-4 combines with J gene TRBJ2-7; D possibly matches TRBD1 or TRBD2 (5 bases each). The CDR3 consists of 17 residues. Germline V gives CDR1 MRHNA, CDR2 SNTAGT. The V gene lost 7 bases and the J gene lost 3 bases, with 25 bases spanning the gap. The CDR3 bases are TGTGCCAGCACCCTTGGCGATTCCACTCGAGGGGTCTACGAGCAGTACTTC. This gives the protein CASTLGDSTRGVYEQYF.

The V call is TRBV7-3, the J call TRBJ2-5; TRBD1 aligns across 7 bases. Germline CDR1 is SGHTA and CDR2 is FQGTGA. The CDR3 sequence is 15 residues long. After removal of 3 bases from V and 1 base from J, the junction contained 5 bases not matched to a gene. This CDR3 reads CASSFSRGSQETQYF. The CDR3, as DNA: TGTGCCAGCAGCTTTTCCAGGGGGTCCCAAGAGACCCAGTACTTC.

The chain joins TRBV7-2 to TRBJ2-2; no definite D call. The V gene lost 5 bases and the J gene lost 6 bases, with 25 bases spanning the gap. The length of the CDR3 is 18 residues. Germline V CDR1 and CDR2: SGHTA, FQGNSA. The CDR3 sequence: CASSPLWLEAGVPGELFF. The CDR3 DNA reads as TGTGCCAGCAGCCCCCTCTGGCTCGAGGCAGGAGTCCCCGGGGAGCTGTTTTTT.

The V gene is TRBV4-1, the J gene TRBJ2-2, with a tentative D call TRBD1 (6 bases). V was pared by 1 base and J by 4 bases, with 7 bases between. Germline CDR1 is MGHRA and CDR2 is YSYEKL. This CDR3 has 14 residues. CDR3 in amino acids: CASSQGQVTGELFF. The CDR3 DNA sequence: TGCGCCAGCAGCCAAGGACAGGTCACCGGGGAGCTGTTTTTT.

The chain carries TRBV2 and TRBJ2-5; no clear D. V lost 6 bases and J lost 5, with 16 bases in between. In germline, CDR1 is SNHLY, CDR2 FYNNEI. The CDR3 covers 14 residues. CDR3 DNA: TGTGCCAGCAGGACGGACGGAGCCCGGGAGACCCAGTACTTC. Protein product: CASRTDGARETQYF. Full variable domain (missing parts from reference TRBV2 and TRBJ2-5): EPEVTQTPSHQVTQMGQEVILRCVPISNHLYFYWYRQILGQKVEFLVSFYNNEISEKSEIFDDQFSVERPDGSNFTLKIRSTKLEDSAMYFCASRTDGARETQYFGPGTRLLVL.

V usage is TRBV7-9 and J usage is TRBJ2-7, with D unclear. From germline, CDR1 is SEHNR and CDR2 FQNEAQ (reference sequence). Between the trimmed V and J ends, which lost 1 base and 2 bases, there was a span of 3 bases. The length of the CDR3 is 12 residues. Here the CDR3 DNA reads TGTGCCAGCAGCTTAGACGCCTACGAGCAGTACTTC. It specifies CASSLDAYEQYF.

The rearrangement joins TRBV7-2 to TRBJ1-1; D is unclear. The length of the CDR3 is 15 residues. V was trimmed by 0 bases and J by 2 bases, leaving 10 bases between them. Germline lookup yields CDR1 SGHTA and CDR2 FQGNSA. CDR3 DNA sequence: TGTGCCAGCAGCTTAGCGCGATTTTCCAACACTGAAGCTTTCTTT. Translation: CASSLARFSNTEAFF.

This clone was observed a handful of times. This sequence joins TRBV5-1 and TRBJ2-4; a weak D match, TRBD2 (6 bases). Germline values: CDR1 SGHRS, CDR2 YFSETQ. There are 17 residues in the CDR3. V lost 4 bases and J 8 bases, leaving 25 bases between the germline ends. The CDR3 region is CASSGTGPSPSGDIQYF. The DNA for the CDR3 is TGCGCCAGCAGCGGAACCGGGCCATCCCCTTCGGGAGACATTCAGTACTTC.

V usage is TRBV7-3 and J usage is TRBJ2-5; the D gene is possibly TRBD1 (5 bases). This CDR3 contains 14 residues. Germline values: CDR1 SGHTA, CDR2 FQGTGA. V was clipped by 5 bases and J by 1 base, with 11 bases between them. CDR3 sequence (DNA): TGTGCCAGCAGCCATCCAGGGTTCCAAGAGACCCAGTACTTC. Translated, it gives CASSHPGFQETQYF. The variable domain in full, with the rest retrieved from reference TRBV7-3 and TRBJ2-5, is GAGVSQTPSNKVTEKGKYVELRCDPISGHTALYWYRQSLGQGPEFLIYFQGTGAADDSGLPNDRFFAVRPEGSVSTLKIQRTERGDSAVYLCASSHPGFQETQYFGPGTRLLVL.

This chain links TRBV11-2 with TRBJ2-7; tentatively, D is TRBD1 (7 bases). V lost 0 bases to trimming and J lost 2 bases, with 17 bases between them. CDR3 length: 17 amino acids. From germline, CDR1 is SGHAT and CDR2 FQNNGV. CDR3 bases: TGTGCCAGCAGCTTAGATCAGGAGGGGGCCTGGGCCTACGAGCAGTACTTC. Translating it yields CASSLDQEGAWAYEQYF.

The rearrangement links TRBV7-9 to TRBJ2-7; D unclear. Germline CDR1 and CDR2: SEHNR and FQNEAQ (reference sequence). The CDR3 sequence is 13 residues long. The V end lost 3 bases, the J end lost 3 bases, and 9 bases lay between the germline ends. The CDR3, as DNA: TGTGCCAGCAGCTTTACGTACGGCTACGAGCAGTACTTC. Translated: CASSFTYGYEQYF.

V usage is TRBV5-1 and J usage is TRBJ2-1, with D perhaps matching TRBD2 (5 bases). Looked up from germline, CDR1 is SGHRS and CDR2 is YFSETQ. The CDR3 contains 16 residues. V was clipped by 4 bases and J by 0 bases, with 14 bases between them. CDR3 residues: CASSLVALSSYNEQFF. DNA for the CDR3: TGCGCCAGCAGCCTAGTAGCGCTCAGCTCCTACAATGAGCAGTTCTTC.

V is TRBV27 and J is TRBJ2-3; D is perhaps TRBD1 (6 bases). This CDR3 has 18 amino acids. The V end was cut by 8 bases, the J end by 4 bases, with 28 bases between. Per germline, CDR1 MNHEY and CDR2 SMNVEV (reference sequence). The CDR3 region is CASSRRVGGTIDPDTQYF. The CDR3 nucleotides read TGTGCCAGCTCTCGACGGGTAGGGGGAACTATCGACCCAGATACGCAGTATTTT.

This clone rates as medium-sized. V usage is TRBV4-1 and J usage is TRBJ1-2; 7 positions match TRBD1. This CDR3 spans 16 amino acids. Looked up from germline, CDR1 is MGHRA and CDR2 is YSYEKL. V was clipped by 0 bases and J by 7 bases; unmatched bases: 11. In DNA form, the CDR3 reads TGCGCCAGCAGCCAAGATCTAGGACAGGCGGCTGGTGGCTACACCTTC. The encoded protein is CASSQDLGQAAGGYTF.

Only a few counts were recorded for this clone. The J gene is TRBJ2-5, the V gene TRBV7-2; 9 bases align to TRBD2. After removal of 5 bases from V and 6 bases from J, the junction contained 7 bases not matched to a gene. CDR1 is SGHTA and CDR2 is FQGNSA in the germline V gene. The CDR3 is made up of 14 amino acids. CDR3 region: CASSSSGGGKTQYF. The DNA for the CDR3 is TGTGCCAGCAGCAGTAGCGGGGGTGGGAAGACCCAGTACTTC.

This chain joins TRBV5-1 and TRBJ2-7; 7 bases fit TRBD2. The V segment lost 4 bases and the J segment 0 bases; nucleotides outside the gene matches: 4. Germline CDR1 is SGHRS and CDR2 is YFSETQ. The length of the CDR3 is 14 residues. The CDR3 reads CASSPGTTSYEQYF. The CDR3 DNA follows: TGCGCCAGCAGCCCCGGGACTACCTCCTACGAGCAGTACTTC.

DNA for the CDR3: TGTGCTAGTGGTTTGAACTCAGGGGGTAGCAATCAGCCCCAGCATTTT. The encoded protein is CASGLNSGGSNQPQHF. The chain is built from TRBV12-5 and TRBJ1-5; TRBD1 matches at 7 bases. The germline CDR1 and CDR2 sequences are LGHNT and FRNRAP. V shed 2 bases, J shed 0 bases, and the junction held 4 bases outside the gene matches. This CDR3 is built from 16 residues.

V is TRBV29-1 and J is TRBJ2-3; 9 nucleotides align to TRBD1. Germline-derived CDR1 and CDR2 are SQVTM and ANQGSEA. The J segment lost 2 bases and the V segment lost 4 bases, leaving 7 bases of the junction unmatched. This CDR3 has 15 residues. CDR3 region: CSVGGTGLNTDTQYF. For the CDR3, the DNA is TGCAGCGTTGGTGGGACAGGGCTAAACACAGATACGCAGTATTTT.

Points on this clone: The junction differs from germline at one of its ends, possibly a read error. The chain uses TRBV5-6 and TRBJ2-5; a possible D gene is TRBD1 (5 bases). The CDR3 contains 12 residues. Germline-derived CDR1 and CDR2 are SGHDT and YYEEEE. Written as DNA, the CDR3 is TGTGCCAGCAGCTTGGATCAGGGATGGCCGCACTTC. Encoded protein: CASSLDQGWPHF.

The V and J genes are TRBV10-3 and TRBJ1-1, with a possible D match to TRBD1 (6 bases). V lost 8 bases and J 1 base, leaving 8 bases between the germline ends. The CDR3 totals 12 residues. CDR1 ENHRY and CDR2 SYGVKD come from the germline V gene. CDR3 nucleotides: TGTGCCATCTCACAGGGGAACACTGAAGCTTTCTTT. Protein sequence: CAISQGNTEAFF.

This chain connects TRBV29-1 to TRBJ2-3; 12 bases agree with TRBD2. Looked up from germline, CDR1 is SQVTM and CDR2 is ANQGSEA. Trimming cost V 6 bases and J 2 bases; bases outside gene matches: 6. This CDR3 contains 15 residues. The CDR3 bases are TGCAGCGTCCTGGGACTAGCGGGCCTCACAGATACGCAGTATTTT. Protein product: CSVLGLAGLTDTQYF.

This chain connects TRBV5-6 to TRBJ2-7; D is ambiguous. Trimming removed 2 bases at V and 4 bases at J, with 4 bases between. The CDR3 totals 11 residues. Germline V gene sequence: CDR1 SGHDT, CDR2 YYEEEE. CDR3 in amino acids: CASSFKYEQYF. In DNA form, the CDR3 reads TGTGCCAGCAGCTTTAAATACGAGCAGTACTTC.

This rearrangement joins TRBV7-9 to TRBJ2-5; D assignment may be TRBD1 or TRBD2 (7 bases each). The CDR3 loop spans 15 amino acids. The V end was cut by 1 base, the J end by 4 bases, with 13 bases between. Germline V gives CDR1 SEHNR, CDR2 FQNEAQ (reference sequence). The CDR3 region has the DNA TGTGCCAGCAGCTTAGGGACAGGCGGGGGAGAGACCCAGTACTTC. As protein: CASSLGTGGGETQYF. Full variable domain (remainder filled in from reference TRBV7-9 and TRBJ2-5): DTGVSQNPRHKITKRGQNVTFRCDPISEHNRLYWYRQTLGQGPEFLTYFQNEAQLEKSRLLSDRFSAERPKGSFSTLEIQRTEQGDSAMYLCASSLGTGGGETQYFGPGTRLLVL.

V gene TRBV29-1 combines with J gene TRBJ1-1; D is unresolved. Germline V lookup: CDR1 SQVTM, CDR2 ANQGSEA. V lost 1 base, J lost 1 base, and 7 bases lay in between. The CDR3 consists of 13 residues. The chain's CDR3 is CSVEADTNTEAFF. CDR3 nucleotides: TGCAGCGTTGAAGCGGATACGAACACTGAAGCTTTCTTT. Complete variable domain (other parts from reference TRBV29-1 and TRBJ1-1): SAVISQKPSRDICQRGTSLTIQCQVDSQVTMMFWYRQQPGQSLTLIATANQGSEATYESGFVIDKFPISRPNLTFSTLTVSNMSPEDSSIYLCSVEADTNTEAFFGQGTRLTVV.

This sequence joins TRBV12-2 and TRBJ2-7; the D segment call TRBD2 is taken from the table without a DNA check. TRBV12-2 is noted as a pseudogene. The CDR3 runs to 15 residues. DNA of the CDR3: TGTGCAAGTCGCTCCCGGGGGACCAGACTCTACGAGCAGTACTTC. Protein product: CASRSRGTRLYEQYF.